The entry below gives a single T cell receptor (beta chain) sequence along with its context. The data are from a study of cytomegalovirus exposure and HLA in healthy donors. The CDR3 covers 17 residues. The V segment lost 3 bases and the J segment 5 bases; nucleotides outside the gene matches: 12. Germline V CDR1 and CDR2: MDHEN, SYDVKM. Primers included in the PCR were 60 Vbeta and 13 Jbeta primers. Measured with immunoSEQ multiplex PCR; TCRdb has only the in-frame clones, and not every one. Among some 160,000 clones listed, around nine tenths were seen once. The chain combines TRBV28 with TRBJ2-1, with TRBD2 identical over 8 bases. This TCR was recovered from a woman aged 18-30 years in good health and CMV-seronegative. The sequenced sample consisted of PBMCs. CDR3 region: CASSFRSGGGPNNEQFF. CDR3 bases: TGTGCCAGCAGTTTTAGGAGTGGCGGGGGGCCGAACAATGAGCAGTTCTTC. Full variable domain (rest looked up from reference TRBV28 and TRBJ2-1): DVKVTQSSRYLVKRTGEKVFLECVQDMDHENMFWYRQDPGLGLRLIYFSYDVKMKEKGDIPEGYSVSREKKERFSLILESASTNQTSMYLCASSFRSGGGPNNEQFFGPGTRLTVL.